Shown below are 8 T cell receptor beta chains from a single sample sequenced in a study of CD8 T cells in ankylosing spondylitis. TCRdb analysed the 5' RACE reads with MiXCR anew, one entry per CDR3 protein. The table has about 220,000 distinct CDR3 sequences, around 25% seen once; the top ten hold 6.6%. Specimen: blood, either unsorted or a sorted T cell fraction (not recorded which). Receptor source: a male donor with ankylosing spondylitis or in good health (not recorded which).

There are many counts of this clonotype. This sequence joins TRBV18 and TRBJ2-7; 12 bases line up with TRBD2. With 3 bases clipped from V and 5 bases from J, the junction kept 5 bases outside the gene matches. This CDR3 contains 15 residues. The germline V gene has CDR1 KGHSH and CDR2 LQKENI. CDR3 sequence reads: CASSPLAGGQDEQYF. CDR3 DNA: TGTGCCAGCTCACCGCTAGCGGGAGGGCAGGACGAGCAGTACTTC.

About this clonotype itself: A read error is likely, as this CDR3 ends without the conserved phenylalanine or tryptophan. The DNA is omitted, as the CDR3 cannot be located on it reliably, and the CDR3 follows TCRdb's listing. The chain uses TRBV24-1 and TRBJ2-4; the table's D call TRBD1 went unverified against the DNA. Germline V gene lookup returns CDR1 KGHDR and CDR2 SFDVKD. Termini included, the CDR3 measures 11 amino acids. CDR3: CATRLEGPRNS.

J is TRBJ2-1 and V is TRBV20-1; the match to TRBD2 covers 8 bases. The V gene end was trimmed by 0 bases and the J gene end by 10 bases; junction bases not matched to a gene: 11. The CDR3 length is 15 residues. CDR1 and CDR2 from the germline V gene are DFQATT and SNEGSKA (reference sequence). The CDR3 reads CSARDSAGARREQFF. CDR3 nucleotides: TGCAGTGCTAGAGACTCAGCGGGAGCCCGGCGGGAGCAGTTCTTC.

This clonotype was picked up a small number of times. This chain links TRBV5-1 with TRBJ2-3; tentative D call: TRBD2 (5 bases). V was clipped by 4 bases and J by 6 bases, with 15 bases between them. The CDR3 loop spans 14 amino acids. Germline V lookup: CDR1 SGHRS, CDR2 YFSETQ. The CDR3: CASSPDYDGDTQYF. In DNA form, the CDR3 reads TGCGCCAGCAGCCCTGACTACGATGGGGATACGCAGTATTTT. Filled out from reference TRBV5-1 and TRBJ2-3, the complete variable domain reads KAGVTQTPRYLIKTRGQQVTLSCSPISGHRSVSWYQQTPGQGLQFLFEYFSETQRNKGNFPGRFSGRQFSNSRSEMNVSTLELGDSALYLCASSPDYDGDTQYFGPGTRLTVL.

This clonotype showed up many times. The rearrangement links TRBV7-2 to TRBJ2-1; no clear D gene. The CDR3 loop spans 11 amino acids. Germline lookup yields CDR1 SGHTA and CDR2 FQGNSA. The V end was cut by 5 bases, the J end by 8 bases, with 7 bases between. The CDR3 protein is CASSEKYEQFF. The CDR3 DNA follows: TGTGCCAGCAGCGAAAAATATGAGCAGTTCTTC.

Of note for this clonotype: A junction boundary mismatches the germline segment, possibly from a read error. The CDR3 loop reads CCARGTFGAGGDKNIQYF. CDR3 nucleotide sequence: TGCTGTGCTAGAGGCACCTTTGGGGCGGGAGGTGACAAAAACATTCAGTACTTC. J is TRBJ2-4 and V is TRBV20-1; 8 bases map to TRBD2. This CDR3 comprises 18 residues. CDR1 and CDR2 from the germline V gene are DFQATT and SNEGSKA (reference sequence).

The chain recombines TRBV5-1 with TRBJ2-7; D ambiguous. V shed 1 base and J shed 2 bases, with 10 bases lying between them. CDR1 SGHRS and CDR2 YFSETQ come from the germline V gene. This CDR3 comprises 14 residues. The CDR3 nucleotides read TGCGCCAGCAGCTTGAAGGACGACGCCTACGAGCAGTACTTC. Translated: CASSLKDDAYEQYF.

CDR3 loop: CSATPRGDRNIQYF. The CDR3 DNA is TGCAGTGCGACACCTCGTGGGGACAGAAACATTCAGTACTTC. The gene calls are TRBV20-1 and TRBJ2-4, with TRBD1 matching over 7 bases. The CDR3 consists of 14 residues. CDR1 is DFQATT, CDR2 SNEGSKA, per germline (reference sequence). With V trimmed by 6 bases and J by 6 bases, 11 bases remained unmatched.